This T cell receptor (beta chain) was documented in a study of blood T cell repertoires in COVID-19. The data were produced by immunoSEQ multiplex PCR, yet TCRdb's version contains in-frame clones alone and is incomplete. The table lists tens of thousands of clones, 76% of them singletons, with 15% in the top ten. This CDR3 spans 12 amino acids. Trimming took 4 bases from V and 9 from J, leaving 11 bases between them. Looked up from germline, CDR1 is SGHDN and CDR2 is FVKESK. Sequenced input: peripheral blood. This sequence joins TRBV14 and TRBJ2-3, with D possibly TRBD2 on 5 matching bases. The clonotype originates from a man between 60 and 75 years old with COVID-19, enrolled during active disease. The chain's CDR3 is CASSPEGVTQYF. As DNA, the CDR3 is TGTGCCAGCAGCCCCGAGGGTGTCACGCAGTATTTT.